This passage covers 8 T cell receptor beta chains from one sample sequenced in a study of T-cell reconstitution after alpha-beta-depleted transplantation in children. TCRbeta library preparation incorporated unique molecular identifiers. One entry per CDR3 protein results from TCRdb running MiXCR on the PCR reads. The sample lists about 440,000 distinct CDR3 sequences; 43% were seen once. The sample here was PBMCs, taken before TCRalphabeta/CD19-depleted stem cell transplant. Every receptor here comes from a girl aged 2 to 10 with aplastic anemia, due to receive a stem cell transplant.

The V call is TRBV5-5, the J call TRBJ2-1; TRBD2 is a possible D gene (7 bases). V gave up 4 bases and J gave up 8 bases, with 22 bases separating them. In germline, CDR1 is SGHKS, CDR2 YYEKEE (reference sequence). This CDR3 has 16 residues. Here the CDR3 DNA reads TGTGCCAGCAGCCTCCCCAGGGGTAGCAGCGGGGATGAGCAGTTCTTC. Translated: CASSLPRGSSGDEQFF.

The chain employs TRBV6-2 or TRBV6-3 and TRBJ2-7; 8 bases agree with TRBD1. J lost 6 bases, V lost 6 bases, and 10 bases had no gene match. This CDR3 has 14 amino acids. Germline V CDR1 and CDR2: MNHEY, SVGEGT. The chain's CDR3 is CASRARDRYSEQYF. DNA of the CDR3: TGTGCCAGCAGGGCCCGGGACAGGTATTCCGAGCAGTACTTC.

The chain carries TRBV6-2 or TRBV6-3 and TRBJ2-3; D call uncertain. Between the trimmed V and J ends, which lost 5 bases and 6 bases, there was a span of 15 bases. Germline V gene data show CDR1 as MNHEY and CDR2 as SVGEGT. The CDR3 runs 14 residues. CDR3 sequence (DNA): TGTGCCAGCAGTACGACTGGCGCACGCGATACGCAGTATTTT. Protein: CASSTTGARDTQYF.

This chain connects TRBV7-2 to TRBJ2-6, with D possibly being TRBD2 (5 bases). Germline V CDR1 and CDR2: SGHTA, FQGNSA. The CDR3 runs to 16 residues. V shed 5 bases and J shed 4 bases, with 15 bases lying between them. The CDR3 DNA follows: TGTGCCAGCAGCCCGACGGGCGGGCTGGGGGCCAACGTCCTGACTTTC. It encodes CASSPTGGLGANVLTF.

This clonotype was found many times. The J gene is TRBJ2-7, the V gene TRBV20-1, with 11 nucleotides matching TRBD2. CDR3 size: 13 residues. With 5 bases clipped from V and 6 bases from J, the junction kept 6 bases outside the gene matches. The germline V gene encodes CDR1 DFQATT and CDR2 SNEGSKA (reference sequence). The CDR3 region has the DNA TGCAGTGCTCTTAGCGGGAGGGCCGGCGAGCAGTACTTC. Amino acids: CSALSGRAGEQYF.

V is TRBV7-2 and J is TRBJ2-7, with D possibly matching TRBD2 (6 bases). V was pared by 6 bases and J by 2 bases, with 17 bases between. The CDR3 length is 15 residues. Germline V gives CDR1 SGHTA, CDR2 FQGNSA. CDR3 coding DNA: TGTGCCAGCAGATATAGGGAGGCGACCACCTACGAGCAGTACTTC. Translated, it gives CASRYREATTYEQYF.

This clonotype was counted between two and nine times. The chain is built from TRBV25-1 and TRBJ2-1; 10 positions agree with TRBD1. Germline-derived CDR1 and CDR2 are MGHDK and SYGVNS. V was pared by 1 base and J by 6 bases, with 9 bases of the junction left unmatched. The CDR3 extends over 17 amino acids. The CDR3 region has the DNA TGTGCCAGCAGTGAATGGGGAACCGGGACAGGGGCCAATGAGCAGTTCTTC. Its translation is CASSEWGTGTGANEQFF.

The V gene is TRBV20-1, the J gene TRBJ2-3; 12 bases are shared with TRBD2. The CDR3 loop spans 15 amino acids. Germline V CDR1 and CDR2: DFQATT, SNEGSKA (reference sequence). After removal of 5 bases from V and 3 bases from J, the junction contained 6 bases not matched to a gene. CDR3 amino acids: CSAQRTSGTTDTQYF. The CDR3 region has the DNA TGCAGTGCTCAGCGGACTAGCGGGACTACAGATACGCAGTATTTT.